This TCR beta chain originates from a study of post-analysis software for immune sequencing data. Study findings and constraints: Relative to controls, patients had five TRBV segments at higher frequency, with TRBV5-6, TRBV5-1 and TRBV20-1 among these.

The CDR3 contains 14 residues. Germline CDR1 SGHRS, CDR2 YFSETQ. Unique molecular identifiers tagged the TCR beta cDNA libraries. TCRdb called the PCR reads again in MiXCR, with one record for every CDR3 protein. Of a few hundred thousand distinct CDR3 sequences in the sample, roughly 45% were seen once. Comment on this clonotype: The target antigen is unknown.

The sequenced material came from blood. This receptor was identified in a girl between 10 and 17 years old with multiple sclerosis. V is TRBV5-1 and J is TRBJ2-1, with a possible D match to TRBD2 (6 bases). TRBJ2-7 explains the end of the DNA better; the J call may be wrong. CDR3 bases: TGCGCCAGCAGCTTTAGCGGAGCCCACAATGAGCAGTACTTC. The encoded protein is CASSFSGAHNEQYF.